Listed below are T cell receptor beta chains from one sample, sequenced in a study of T cell repertoires in cytomegalovirus infection. The antigens of these receptors remain unknown. Using its own MiXCR run on the reads, TCRdb lists one record per CDR3 protein. The table records about 770,000 distinct CDR3 sequences, roughly 28% of them present only once. The source material was cultured CD8+ T cells from PBMCs, sampled from culture after CMV antigen stimulation. The receptors were gathered from a human donor in good health (CMV status not recorded). Some clones in this sample may be carry-over from other donors' samples. CDR3s include the opening cysteine and the closing phenylalanine or tryptophan. A D gene is named only where the DNA matches it firmly. Rows give clone size only sometimes, using once, few, many, or a class for an expanded clone.

V gene	D gene	clone size	J gene	CDR3 length	CDR3 protein	CDR3 DNA
TRBV10-3	-	few	TRBJ1-1	16	CAIRRRTQGTNTEAFF	TGTGCCATCAGGCGACGGACCCAGGGGACTAACACTGAAGCTTTCTTT
TRBV7-6	TRBD1	many	TRBJ2-1	12	CASSPDRDEQFF	TGTGCCAGCAGCCCAGACAGGGATGAGCAGTTCTTC
TRBV15	-	-	TRBJ2-3	14	CATEAEGDADTQYF	TGTGCCACCGAAGCCGAGGGGGACGCAGATACGCAGTATTTT
TRBV6-5	-	few	TRBJ2-7	15	CASSYEDTEHYEQYF	TGTGCCAGCAGTTACGAGGACACGGAACACTACGAGCAGTACTTC
TRBV9	-	once	TRBJ1-2	11	CAVGGARGYTF	TGTGCGGTGGGGGGGGCGCGAGGCTACACCTTC
TRBV4-1	-	few	TRBJ2-3	15	CASSQDLYGTDTQYF	TGCGCCAGCAGCCAAGATCTATACGGCACAGATACGCAGTATTTT
TRBV7-9	-	-	TRBJ2-1	17	CASTKGRGGVLNNEQFF	TGTGCCAGCACCAAGGGGCGGGGAGGTGTCTTAAACAATGAGCAGTTCTTC
TRBV19	TRBD1	-	TRBJ1-5	13	CASSLRAGGPQHF	TGTGCCAGTAGTCTAAGAGCAGGGGGGCCCCAGCATTTT
TRBV25-1	-	-	TRBJ1-1	14	CASSDRAGYTEAFF	TGTGCCAGCAGTGACAGGGCGGGGTACACTGAAGCTTTCTTT
TRBV7-9	-	-	TRBJ1-3	15	CASSLEAESGNTIYF	TGTGCCAGCAGCTTAGAGGCGGAGTCTGGAAACACCATATATTTT
TRBV6-5	TRBD1	-	TRBJ2-7	17	CASSYGTGAVWGGEQYF	TGTGCCAGCAGTTACGGGACAGGGGCCGTTTGGGGAGGAGAGCAGTACTTC
TRBV6-6	-	-	TRBJ2-4	12	CASSSAKNIQYF	TGTGCCAGCAGTTCGGCCAAAAACATTCAGTACTTC
TRBV20-1	-	few	TRBJ2-1	16	CSASPFGATPYNEQFF	TGCAGTGCTAGCCCGTTTGGGGCAACCCCCTACAATGAGCAGTTCTTC
TRBV7-6	-	few	TRBJ1-2	13	CASSRQDGAGYTF	TGTGCCAGCAGTAGGCAGGACGGAGCTGGCTACACCTTC